This TCR beta chain was recovered during a study of control samples from healthy donors and cancer patients. This clone was observed once. Data came from immunoSEQ multiplex PCR; TCRdb stores just in-frame clones and leaves some out. The table includes roughly 370,000 clones, 80% to 95% detected once. Looked up from germline, CDR1 is LNHNV and CDR2 is YYDKDF (reference sequence). Between the trimmed V and J ends, which lost 6 bases and 10 bases, there was a span of 10 bases. There are 11 residues in the CDR3. The sample comprised PBMCs. This chain uses TRBV15 with TRBJ2-1, with a tentative D call TRBD2 (5 bases). The clonotype originates from a man in his forties with head and neck cancer. Here the CDR3 DNA reads TGTGCCACCAGTGTGGGGAGCGAGCAGTTCTTC. Translation gives CATSVGSEQFF.